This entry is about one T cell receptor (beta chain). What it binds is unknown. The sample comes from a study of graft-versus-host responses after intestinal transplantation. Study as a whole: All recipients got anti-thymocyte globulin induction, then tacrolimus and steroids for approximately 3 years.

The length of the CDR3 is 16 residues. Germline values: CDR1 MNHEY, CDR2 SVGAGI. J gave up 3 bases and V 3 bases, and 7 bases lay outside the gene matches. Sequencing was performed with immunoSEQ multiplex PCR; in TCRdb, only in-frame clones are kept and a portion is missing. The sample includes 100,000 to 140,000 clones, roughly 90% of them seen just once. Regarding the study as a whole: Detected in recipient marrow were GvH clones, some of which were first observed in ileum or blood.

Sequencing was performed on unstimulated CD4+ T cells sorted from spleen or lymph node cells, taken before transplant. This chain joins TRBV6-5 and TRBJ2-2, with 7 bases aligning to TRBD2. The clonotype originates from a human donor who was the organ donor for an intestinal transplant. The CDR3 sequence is CASSYLRGEHTGELFF. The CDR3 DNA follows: TGTGCCAGCAGTTATCTTCGGGGGGAGCACACCGGGGAGCTGTTTTTT.